This T cell receptor (beta chain) is from a study of shared clonotypes between healthy human individuals. The study, taken as a whole, reports: Relative to memory subsets, naive subsets generally showed larger estimated richness.

This clone turned up a few times. No antigen is known for it. Assay: immunoSEQ multiplex PCR; the TCRdb copy retains only in-frame clones and omits some. Among about 380,000 clones listed, about 96% were seen once. CDR1 is MNHEY and CDR2 is SVGAGI in the germline V gene. The CDR3 runs 11 residues. The ends were cut back, 2 bases at V and 14 bases at J, with 10 bases in the middle. This TCR derives from a man aged 25-45 years in good health. Input material: memory CD8+ T cells sorted from blood. Subset reported: CD45RO+ cells pooled with CCR7-negative TemRA cells. The chain recombines TRBV6-5 with TRBJ2-1; D may correspond to TRBD1 or TRBD2 (5 bases each). Written as DNA, the CDR3 is TGTGCCAGCAGTTACCTGGGACGAGAGTTCTTC. Its protein is CASSYLGREFF.